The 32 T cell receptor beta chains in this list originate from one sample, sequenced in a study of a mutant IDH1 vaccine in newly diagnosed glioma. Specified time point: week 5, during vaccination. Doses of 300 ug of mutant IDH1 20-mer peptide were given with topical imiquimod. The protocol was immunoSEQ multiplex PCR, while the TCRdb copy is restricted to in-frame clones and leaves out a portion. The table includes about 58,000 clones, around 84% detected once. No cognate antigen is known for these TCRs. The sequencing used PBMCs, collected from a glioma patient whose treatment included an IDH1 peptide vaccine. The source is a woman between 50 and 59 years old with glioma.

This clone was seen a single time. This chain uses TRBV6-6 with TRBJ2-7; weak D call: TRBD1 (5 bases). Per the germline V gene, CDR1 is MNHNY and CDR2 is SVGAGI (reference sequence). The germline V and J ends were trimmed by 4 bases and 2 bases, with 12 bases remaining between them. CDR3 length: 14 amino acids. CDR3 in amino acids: CASSSDSPPYEQYF. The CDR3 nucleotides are TGTGCCAGCAGTTCTGACAGCCCCCCCTACGAGCAGTACTTC.

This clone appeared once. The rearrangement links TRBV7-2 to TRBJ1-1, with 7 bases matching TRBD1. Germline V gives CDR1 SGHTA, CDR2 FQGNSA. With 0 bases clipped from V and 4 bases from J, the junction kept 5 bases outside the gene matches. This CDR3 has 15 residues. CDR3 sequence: CASSLAGQGGTEAFF. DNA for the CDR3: TGTGCCAGCAGCTTAGCGGGGCAGGGGGGCACTGAAGCTTTCTTT.

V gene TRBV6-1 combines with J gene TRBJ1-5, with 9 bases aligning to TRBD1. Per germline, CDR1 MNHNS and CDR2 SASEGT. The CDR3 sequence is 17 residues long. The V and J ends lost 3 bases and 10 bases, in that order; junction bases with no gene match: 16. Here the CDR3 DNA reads TGTGCCAGCAGTGAGCCCAAAACCGGGACAGGGAATTCCCCCCAGCATTTT. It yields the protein CASSEPKTGTGNSPQHF.

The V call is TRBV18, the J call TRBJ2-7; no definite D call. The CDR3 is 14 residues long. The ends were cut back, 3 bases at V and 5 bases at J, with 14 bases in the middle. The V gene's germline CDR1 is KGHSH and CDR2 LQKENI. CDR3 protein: CASSPPPGNHEQYF. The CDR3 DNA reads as TGTGCCAGCTCACCGCCACCAGGCAACCACGAGCAGTACTTC.

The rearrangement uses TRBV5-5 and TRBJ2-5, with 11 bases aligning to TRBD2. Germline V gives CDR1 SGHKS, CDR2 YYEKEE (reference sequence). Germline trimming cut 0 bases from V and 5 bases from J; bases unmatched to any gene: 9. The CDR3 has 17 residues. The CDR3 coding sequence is TGTGCCAGCAGCTTGGCCCCACCTCTAGCGGGGGGTGAGACCCAGTACTTC. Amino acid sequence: CASSLAPPLAGGETQYF.

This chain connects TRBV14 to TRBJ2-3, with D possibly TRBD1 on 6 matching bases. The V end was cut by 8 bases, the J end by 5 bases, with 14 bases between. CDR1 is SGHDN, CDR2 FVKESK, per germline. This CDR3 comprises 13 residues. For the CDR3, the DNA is TGTGCCAGCGCCCAGGGGTCCGGAGATACGCAGTATTTT. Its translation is CASAQGSGDTQYF.

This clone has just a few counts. The CDR3 reads CASSPDRDSPLHF. In DNA form, the CDR3 reads TGTGCCAGCAGCCCTGACAGGGACTCACCCCTCCACTTT. The chain has TRBV7-3 and TRBJ1-6; 7 nucleotides align to TRBD1. Germline CDR1 is SGHTA and CDR2 is FQGTGA. The CDR3 runs 13 residues. V trimming: 5 bases; J trimming: 10 bases; junction bases outside the gene matches: 5.

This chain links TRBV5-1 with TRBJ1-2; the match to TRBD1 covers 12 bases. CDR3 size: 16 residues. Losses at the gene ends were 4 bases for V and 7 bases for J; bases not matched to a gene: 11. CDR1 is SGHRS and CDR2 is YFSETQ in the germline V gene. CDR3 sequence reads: CASSAVPGQGAGGYTF. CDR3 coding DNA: TGCGCCAGCAGCGCCGTCCCGGGACAGGGGGCTGGTGGCTACACCTTC. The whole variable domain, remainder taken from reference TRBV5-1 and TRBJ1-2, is KAGVTQTPRYLIKTRGQQVTLSCSPISGHRSVSWYQQTPGQGLQFLFEYFSETQRNKGNFPGRFSGRQFSNSRSEMNVSTLELGDSALYLCASSAVPGQGAGGYTFGSGTRLTVV.

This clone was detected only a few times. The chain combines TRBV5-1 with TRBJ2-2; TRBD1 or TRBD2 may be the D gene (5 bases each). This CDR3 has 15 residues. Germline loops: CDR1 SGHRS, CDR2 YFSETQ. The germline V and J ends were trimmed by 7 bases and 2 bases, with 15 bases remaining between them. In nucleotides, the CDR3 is TGCGCCAGCTCTCACGACAGACTAAACACCGGGGAGCTGTTTTTT. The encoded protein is CASSHDRLNTGELFF.

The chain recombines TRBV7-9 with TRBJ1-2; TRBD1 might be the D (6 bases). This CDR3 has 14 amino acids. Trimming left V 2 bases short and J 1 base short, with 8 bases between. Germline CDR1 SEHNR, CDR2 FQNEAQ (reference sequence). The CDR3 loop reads CASSLNRDNYGYTF. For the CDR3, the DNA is TGTGCCAGCAGCTTAAACAGGGATAACTATGGCTACACCTTC.

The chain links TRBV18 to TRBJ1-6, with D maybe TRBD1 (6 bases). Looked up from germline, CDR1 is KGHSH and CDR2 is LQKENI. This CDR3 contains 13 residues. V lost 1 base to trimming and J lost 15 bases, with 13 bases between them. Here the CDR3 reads CASSPQTGPSLHF. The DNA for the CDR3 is TGTGCCAGCTCACCACAGACAGGTCCTAGCCTCCACTTT.

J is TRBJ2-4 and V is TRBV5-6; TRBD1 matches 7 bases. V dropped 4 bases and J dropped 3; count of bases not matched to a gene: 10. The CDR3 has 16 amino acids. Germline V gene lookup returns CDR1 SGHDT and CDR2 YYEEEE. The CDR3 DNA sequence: TGTGCCAGCAGCCAAAACCCCACAGGGGTCAAAAACATTCAGTACTTC. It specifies CASSQNPTGVKNIQYF.

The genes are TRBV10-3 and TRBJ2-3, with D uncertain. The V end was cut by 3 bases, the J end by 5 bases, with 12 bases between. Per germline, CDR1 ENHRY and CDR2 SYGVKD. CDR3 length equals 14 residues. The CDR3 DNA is TGTGCCATCAGTGAAATAGGGCGTGGAGATACGCAGTATTTT. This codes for CAISEIGRGDTQYF.

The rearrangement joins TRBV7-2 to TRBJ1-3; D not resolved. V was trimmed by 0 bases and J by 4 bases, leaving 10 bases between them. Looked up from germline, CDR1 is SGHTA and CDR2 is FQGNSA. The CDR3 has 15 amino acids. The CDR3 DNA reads TGTGCCAGCAGCTTAGCGCTGGGGAGAGGAAACACCATATATTTT. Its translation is CASSLALGRGNTIYF.

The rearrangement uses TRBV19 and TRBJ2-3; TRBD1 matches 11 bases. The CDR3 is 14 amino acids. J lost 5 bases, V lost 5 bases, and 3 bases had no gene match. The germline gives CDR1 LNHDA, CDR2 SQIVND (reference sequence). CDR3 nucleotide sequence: TGTGCCAGTAGTGTAGGGACAGGGGGAGATACGCAGTATTTT. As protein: CASSVGTGGDTQYF.

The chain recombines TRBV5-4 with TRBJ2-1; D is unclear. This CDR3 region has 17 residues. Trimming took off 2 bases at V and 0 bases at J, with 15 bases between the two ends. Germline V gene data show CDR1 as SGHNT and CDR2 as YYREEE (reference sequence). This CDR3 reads CASSLRLLSSSYNEQFF. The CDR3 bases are TGTGCCAGCAGCTTAAGACTTCTCTCCAGCTCCTACAATGAGCAGTTCTTC.

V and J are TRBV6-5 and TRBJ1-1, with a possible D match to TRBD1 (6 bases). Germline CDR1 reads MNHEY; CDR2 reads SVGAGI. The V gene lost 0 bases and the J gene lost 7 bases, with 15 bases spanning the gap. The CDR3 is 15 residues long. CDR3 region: CASSYSTGLGGEAFF. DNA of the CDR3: TGTGCCAGCAGTTACTCGACAGGTTTGGGTGGTGAAGCTTTCTTT.

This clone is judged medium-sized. DNA for the CDR3: TGTGCCAGCAGCCTCGGGGACAATGAGCAGTTCTTC. This sequence encodes CASSLGDNEQFF. The V gene is TRBV14, the J gene TRBJ2-1; the D gene is possibly TRBD2 (5 bases). With 4 bases removed from V and 5 bases from J, the gap between germline ends came to 6 bases. Germline values: CDR1 SGHDN, CDR2 FVKESK. The CDR3 extends over 12 amino acids. Combining the CDR3 with reference TRBV14 and TRBJ2-1 gives the whole variable domain EAGVTQFPSHSVIEKGQTVTLRCDPISGHDNLYWYRRVMGKEIKFLLHFVKESKQDESGMPNNRFLAERTGGTYSTLKVQPAELEDSGVYFCASSLGDNEQFFGPGTRLTVL.

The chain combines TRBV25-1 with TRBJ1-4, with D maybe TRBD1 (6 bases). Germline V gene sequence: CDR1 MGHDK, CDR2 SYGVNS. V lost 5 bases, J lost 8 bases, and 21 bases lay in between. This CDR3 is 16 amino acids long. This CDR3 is CASSLSYGGVREKLFF. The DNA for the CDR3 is TGTGCCAGCAGTCTATCATATGGGGGCGTAAGAGAAAAACTGTTTTTT.

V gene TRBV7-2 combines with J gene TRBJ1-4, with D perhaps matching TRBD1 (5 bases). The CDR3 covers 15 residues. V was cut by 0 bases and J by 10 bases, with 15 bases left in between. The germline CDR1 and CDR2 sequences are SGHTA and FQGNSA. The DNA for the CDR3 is TGTGCCAGCAGCTTAGCGCAGGAGGGGCGCGGAAAACTGTTTTTT. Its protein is CASSLAQEGRGKLFF.

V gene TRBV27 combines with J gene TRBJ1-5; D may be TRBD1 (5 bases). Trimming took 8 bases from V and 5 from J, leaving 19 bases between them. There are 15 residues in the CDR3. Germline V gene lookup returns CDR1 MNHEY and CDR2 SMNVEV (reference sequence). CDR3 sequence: CASQFRRGDDQPQHF. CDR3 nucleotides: TGTGCCAGCCAGTTTAGGCGGGGGGATGATCAGCCCCAGCATTTT.

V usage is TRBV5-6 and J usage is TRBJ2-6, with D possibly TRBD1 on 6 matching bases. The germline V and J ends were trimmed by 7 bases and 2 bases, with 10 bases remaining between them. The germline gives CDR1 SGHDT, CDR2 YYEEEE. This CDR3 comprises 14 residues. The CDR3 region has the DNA TGTGCCAGCTCCCAGGGGCCTGGGGCCAACGTCCTGACTTTC. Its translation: CASSQGPGANVLTF.

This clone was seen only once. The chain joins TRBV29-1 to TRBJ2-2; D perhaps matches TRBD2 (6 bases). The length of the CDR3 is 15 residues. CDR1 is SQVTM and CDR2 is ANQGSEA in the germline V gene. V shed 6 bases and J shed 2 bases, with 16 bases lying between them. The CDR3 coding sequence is TGCAGCGTGGACCCCGGGACTTCAAACACCGGGGAGCTGTTTTTT. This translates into CSVDPGTSNTGELFF.

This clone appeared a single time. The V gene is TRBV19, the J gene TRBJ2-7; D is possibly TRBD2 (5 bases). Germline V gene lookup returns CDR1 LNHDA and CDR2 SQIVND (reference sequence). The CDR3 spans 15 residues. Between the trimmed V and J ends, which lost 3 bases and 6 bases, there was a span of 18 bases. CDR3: CASSIGGSGRFEQYF. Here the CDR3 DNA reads TGTGCCAGTAGTATCGGCGGAAGCGGACGGTTCGAGCAGTACTTC. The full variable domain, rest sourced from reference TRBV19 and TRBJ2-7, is DGGITQSPKYLFRKEGQNVTLSCEQNLNHDAMYWYRQDPGQGLRLIYYSQIVNDFQKGDIAEGYSVSREKKESFPLTVTSAQKNPTAFYLCASSIGGSGRFEQYFGPGTRLTVT.

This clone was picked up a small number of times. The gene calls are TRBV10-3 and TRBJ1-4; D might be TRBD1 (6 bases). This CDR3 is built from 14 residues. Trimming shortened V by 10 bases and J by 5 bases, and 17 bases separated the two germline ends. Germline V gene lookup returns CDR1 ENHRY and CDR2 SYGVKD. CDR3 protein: CATGGDTGNEKLFF. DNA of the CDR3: TGTGCCACCGGAGGGGACACGGGGAATGAAAAACTGTTTTTT.

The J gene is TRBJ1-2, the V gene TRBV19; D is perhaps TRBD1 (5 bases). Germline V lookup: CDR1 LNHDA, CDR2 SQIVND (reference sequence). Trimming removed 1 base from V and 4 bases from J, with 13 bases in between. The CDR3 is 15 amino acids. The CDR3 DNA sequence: TGTGCCAGTAGTATAGTTGGCAGGGACGGCTATGGCTACACCTTC. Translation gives CASSIVGRDGYGYTF.

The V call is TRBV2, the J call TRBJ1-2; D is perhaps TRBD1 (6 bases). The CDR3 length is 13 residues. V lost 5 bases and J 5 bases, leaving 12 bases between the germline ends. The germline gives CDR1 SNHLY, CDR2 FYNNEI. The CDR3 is CASSRTEEYGYTF. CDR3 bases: TGTGCCAGCAGTAGGACAGAGGAGTATGGCTACACCTTC.

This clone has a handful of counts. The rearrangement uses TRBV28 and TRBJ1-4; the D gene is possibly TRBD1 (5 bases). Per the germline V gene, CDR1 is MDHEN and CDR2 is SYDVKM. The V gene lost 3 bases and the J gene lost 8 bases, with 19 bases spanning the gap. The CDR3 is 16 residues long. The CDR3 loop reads CASSFPAKGMGEKLFF. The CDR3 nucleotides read TGTGCCAGCAGTTTCCCTGCTAAGGGGATGGGGGAAAAACTGTTTTTT.

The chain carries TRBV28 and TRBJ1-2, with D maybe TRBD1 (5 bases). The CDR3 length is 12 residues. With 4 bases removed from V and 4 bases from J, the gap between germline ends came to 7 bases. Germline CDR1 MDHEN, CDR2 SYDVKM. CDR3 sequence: CASSSGSYGYTF. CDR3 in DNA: TGTGCCAGCAGTTCAGGGTCCTATGGCTACACCTTC.

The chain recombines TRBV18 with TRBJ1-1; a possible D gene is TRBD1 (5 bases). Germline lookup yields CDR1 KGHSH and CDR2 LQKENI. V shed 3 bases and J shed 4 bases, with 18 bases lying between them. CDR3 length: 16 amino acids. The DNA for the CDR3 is TGTGCCAGCTCACCTTCAATGCAAATTGGGGGCACTGAAGCTTTCTTT. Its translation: CASSPSMQIGGTEAFF.

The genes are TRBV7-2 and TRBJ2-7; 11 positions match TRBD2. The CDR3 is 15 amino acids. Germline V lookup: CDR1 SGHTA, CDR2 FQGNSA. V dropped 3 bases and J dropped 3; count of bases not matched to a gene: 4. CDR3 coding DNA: TGTGCCAGCAGCTTTGGACTAGCGGGCAACTACGAGCAGTACTTC. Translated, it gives CASSFGLAGNYEQYF.

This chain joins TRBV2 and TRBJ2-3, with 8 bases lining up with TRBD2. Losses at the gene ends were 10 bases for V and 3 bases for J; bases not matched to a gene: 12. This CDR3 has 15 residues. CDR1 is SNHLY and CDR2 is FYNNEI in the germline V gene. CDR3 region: CATPAPAGATDTQYF. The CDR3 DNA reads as TGTGCCACCCCGGCCCCAGCGGGGGCAACAGATACGCAGTATTTT.